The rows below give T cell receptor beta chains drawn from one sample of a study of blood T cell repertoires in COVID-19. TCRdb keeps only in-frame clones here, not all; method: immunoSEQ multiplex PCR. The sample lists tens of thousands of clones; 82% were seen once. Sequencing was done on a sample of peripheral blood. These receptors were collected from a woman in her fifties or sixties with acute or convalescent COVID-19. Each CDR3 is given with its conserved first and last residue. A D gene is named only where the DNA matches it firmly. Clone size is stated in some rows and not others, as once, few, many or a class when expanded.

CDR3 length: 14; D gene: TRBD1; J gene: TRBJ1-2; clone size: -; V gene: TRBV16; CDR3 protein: CASSPQGQDYGYTF; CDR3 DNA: TGTGCCAGCAGCCCCCAGGGACAGGACTATGGCTACACCTTC
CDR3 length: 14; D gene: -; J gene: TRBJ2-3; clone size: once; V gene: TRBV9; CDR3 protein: CASSVVGGSDTQYF; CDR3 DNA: TGTGCCAGCAGCGTGGTGGGGGGTTCAGATACGCAGTATTTT
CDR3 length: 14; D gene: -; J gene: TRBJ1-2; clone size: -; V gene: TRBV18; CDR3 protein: CASSPNLGEDGYTF; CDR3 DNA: TGTGCCAGCTCACCTAATTTAGGGGAGGATGGCTACACCTTC
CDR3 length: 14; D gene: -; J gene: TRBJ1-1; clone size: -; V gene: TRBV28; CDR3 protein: CASSLYGRDTEAFF; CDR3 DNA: TGTGCCAGCAGTTTATATGGCAGGGACACTGAAGCTTTCTTT
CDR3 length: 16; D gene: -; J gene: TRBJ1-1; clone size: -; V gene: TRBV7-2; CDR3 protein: CASRLGSGNMNTEAFF; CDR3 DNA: TGTGCCAGCAGGCTAGGGTCGGGGAACATGAACACTGAAGCTTTCTTT
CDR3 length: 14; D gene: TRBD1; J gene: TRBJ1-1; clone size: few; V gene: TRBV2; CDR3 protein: CASSEDRGSTEAFF; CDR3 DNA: TGTGCCAGCAGTGAAGACAGGGGGAGCACTGAAGCTTTCTTT
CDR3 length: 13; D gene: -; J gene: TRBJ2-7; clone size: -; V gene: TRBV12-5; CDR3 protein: CASEGEGRYEQYF; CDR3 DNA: TGTGCTAGTGAGGGGGAGGGCCGCTACGAGCAGTACTTC
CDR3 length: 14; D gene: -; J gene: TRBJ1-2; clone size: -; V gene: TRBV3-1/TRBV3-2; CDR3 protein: CASSQARGDYGYTF; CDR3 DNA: TGTGCCAGCAGCCAAGCGCGGGGGGACTATGGCTACACCTTC
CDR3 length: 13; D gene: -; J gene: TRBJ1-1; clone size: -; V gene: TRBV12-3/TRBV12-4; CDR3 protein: CASSSSSDRQAFF; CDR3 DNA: TGTGCCAGCAGCTCTTCCTCGGACAGACAAGCTTTCTTT
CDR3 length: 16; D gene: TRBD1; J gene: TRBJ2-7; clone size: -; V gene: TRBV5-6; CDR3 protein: CASSLARTGDLYEQYF; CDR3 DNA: TGTGCCAGCAGCTTGGCCCGGACAGGGGACCTCTACGAGCAGTACTTC
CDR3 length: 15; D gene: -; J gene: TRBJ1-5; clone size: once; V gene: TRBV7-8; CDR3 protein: CASSLRWESNQPQHF; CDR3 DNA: TGTGCCAGCAGCTTAAGGTGGGAGAGTAATCAGCCCCAGCATTTT
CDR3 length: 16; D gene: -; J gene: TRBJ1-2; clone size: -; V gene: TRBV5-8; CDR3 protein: CASSLVQGRSIFGYTF; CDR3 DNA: TGTGCCAGCAGCTTGGTTCAGGGTCGGTCAATATTTGGCTACACCTTC
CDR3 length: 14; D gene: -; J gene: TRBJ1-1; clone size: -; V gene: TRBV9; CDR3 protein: CASSPRQASTEAFF; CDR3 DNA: TGTGCCAGCAGCCCCCGACAGGCTTCTACTGAAGCTTTCTTT
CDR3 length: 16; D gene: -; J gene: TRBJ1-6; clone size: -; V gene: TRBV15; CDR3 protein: CATSRDLADRNSPLHF; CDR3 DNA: TGTGCCACCAGCAGAGATCTAGCCGACCGTAATTCACCCCTCCACTTT
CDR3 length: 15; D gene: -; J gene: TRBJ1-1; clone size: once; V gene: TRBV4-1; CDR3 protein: CASSQDMAGGIEAFF; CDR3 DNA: TGCGCCAGCAGCCAAGATATGGCGGGGGGAATTGAAGCTTTCTTT
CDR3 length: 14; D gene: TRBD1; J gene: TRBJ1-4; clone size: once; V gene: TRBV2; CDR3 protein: CASTLPTGQDKLFF; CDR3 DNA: TGTGCCAGCACCCTGCCGACAGGGCAGGACAAACTGTTTTTT
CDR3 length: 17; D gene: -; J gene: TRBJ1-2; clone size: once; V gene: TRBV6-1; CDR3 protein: CASSEGSWGRKGNGYTF; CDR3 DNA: TGTGCCAGCAGTGAAGGGAGCTGGGGGCGTAAAGGTAATGGCTACACCTTC
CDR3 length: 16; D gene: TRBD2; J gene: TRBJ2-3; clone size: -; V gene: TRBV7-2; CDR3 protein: CASSRTSGRYTDTQYF; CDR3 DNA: TGTGCCAGCAGCCGTACAAGCGGGAGGTACACAGATACGCAGTATTTT
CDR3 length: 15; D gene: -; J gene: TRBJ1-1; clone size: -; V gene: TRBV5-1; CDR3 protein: CASSLIRQVPAEAFF; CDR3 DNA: TGCGCCAGCAGCTTGATCCGACAGGTCCCGGCTGAAGCTTTCTTT
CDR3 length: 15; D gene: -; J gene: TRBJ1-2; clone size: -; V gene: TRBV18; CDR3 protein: CASSPPPKTGYGYTF; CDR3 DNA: TGTGCCAGCTCACCACCCCCAAAGACAGGCTATGGCTACACCTTC
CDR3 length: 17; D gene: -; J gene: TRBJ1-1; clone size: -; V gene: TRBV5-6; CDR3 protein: CASSLEQGVLHAAEAFF; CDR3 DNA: TGTGCCAGCAGCTTGGAACAAGGGGTGCTCCACGCGGCTGAAGCTTTCTTT
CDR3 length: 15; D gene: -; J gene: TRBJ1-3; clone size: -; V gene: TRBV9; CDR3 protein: CASSPSGGSGNTIYF; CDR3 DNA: TGTGCCAGCAGCCCTAGTGGAGGCTCTGGAAACACCATATATTTT
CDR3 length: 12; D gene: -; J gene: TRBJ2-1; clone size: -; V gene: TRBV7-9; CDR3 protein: CASSLRSNEQFF; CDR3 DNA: TGTGCCAGCAGCTTACGCAGCAATGAGCAGTTCTTC
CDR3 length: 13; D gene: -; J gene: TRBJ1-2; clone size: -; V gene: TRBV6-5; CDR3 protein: CASTSGRVGGYTF; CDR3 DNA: TGTGCCAGCACCTCGGGCAGGGTAGGAGGCTACACCTTC
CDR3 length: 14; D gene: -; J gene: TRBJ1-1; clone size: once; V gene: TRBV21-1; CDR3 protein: CASLKDTSNTEAFF; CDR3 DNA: TGTGCCAGCCTTAAGGACACTTCAAACACTGAAGCTTTCTTT
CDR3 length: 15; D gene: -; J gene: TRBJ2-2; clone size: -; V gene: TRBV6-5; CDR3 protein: CASTRTGRGTGELFF; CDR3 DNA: TGTGCCAGCACCAGGACAGGGAGGGGCACCGGGGAGCTGTTTTTT
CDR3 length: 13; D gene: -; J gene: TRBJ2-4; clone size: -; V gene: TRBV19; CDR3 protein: CASKRQETNIQYF; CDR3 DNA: TGTGCCAGTAAAAGACAGGAGACAAACATTCAGTACTTC
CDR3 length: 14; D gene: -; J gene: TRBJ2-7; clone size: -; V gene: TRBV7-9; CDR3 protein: CASSRFLPPYEQYF; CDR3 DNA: TGTGCCAGCAGCCGGTTTCTGCCCCCCTACGAGCAGTACTTC
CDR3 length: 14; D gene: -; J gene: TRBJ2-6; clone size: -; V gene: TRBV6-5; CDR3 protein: CASRPGAGANVLTF; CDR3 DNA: TGTGCCAGCAGGCCGGGGGCTGGGGCCAACGTCCTGACTTTC
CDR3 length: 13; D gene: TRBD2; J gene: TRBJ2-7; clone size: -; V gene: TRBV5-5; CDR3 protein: CASSSGGNYEQYF; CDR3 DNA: TGTGCCAGCAGCTCGGGGGGAAACTACGAGCAGTACTTC
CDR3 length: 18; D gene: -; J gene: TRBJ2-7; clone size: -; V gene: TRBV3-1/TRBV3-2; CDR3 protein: CASSHTGLSRASSYEQYF; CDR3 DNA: TGTGCCAGCAGCCATACGGGGTTGAGTCGAGCCAGCTCCTACGAGCAGTACTTC
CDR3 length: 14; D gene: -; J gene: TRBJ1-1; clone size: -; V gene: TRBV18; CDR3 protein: CASSPRKVNTEAFF; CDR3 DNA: TGTGCCAGCTCACCGAGAAAAGTGAACACTGAAGCTTTCTTT
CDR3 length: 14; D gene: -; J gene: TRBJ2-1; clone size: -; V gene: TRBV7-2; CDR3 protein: CASRDRDNYNEQFF; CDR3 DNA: TGTGCCAGCAGGGATAGGGACAACTACAATGAGCAGTTCTTC
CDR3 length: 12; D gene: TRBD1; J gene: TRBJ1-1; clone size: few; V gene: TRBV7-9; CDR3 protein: CARLDRDTEAFF; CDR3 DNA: TGTGCCAGGTTGGACAGGGACACTGAAGCTTTCTTT
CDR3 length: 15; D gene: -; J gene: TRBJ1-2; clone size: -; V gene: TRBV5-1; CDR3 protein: CASSFGPGASYGYTF; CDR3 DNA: TGCGCCAGCAGCTTTGGCCCAGGGGCTTCCTATGGCTACACCTTC
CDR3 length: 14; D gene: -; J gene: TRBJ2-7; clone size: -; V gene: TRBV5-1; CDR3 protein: CASSLQGSGDEQYF; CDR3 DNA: TGCGCCAGCAGCTTACAGGGTTCAGGTGACGAGCAGTACTTC
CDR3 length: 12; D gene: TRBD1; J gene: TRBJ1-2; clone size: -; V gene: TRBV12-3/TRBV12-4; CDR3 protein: CASSSTGGGYTF; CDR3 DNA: TGTGCCAGCAGTTCGACAGGGGGTGGCTACACCTTC
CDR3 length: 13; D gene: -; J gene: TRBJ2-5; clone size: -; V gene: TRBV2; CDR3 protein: CASSEGLVETQYF; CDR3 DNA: TGTGCCAGCAGTGAAGGACTAGTAGAGACCCAGTACTTC
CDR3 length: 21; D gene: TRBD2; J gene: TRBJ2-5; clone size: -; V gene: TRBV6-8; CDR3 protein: CASSYLTGGGTSGSFDETQYF; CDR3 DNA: TGTGCCAGCAGTTACCTAACAGGGGGAGGGACTAGCGGGAGTTTCGATGAGACCCAGTACTTC
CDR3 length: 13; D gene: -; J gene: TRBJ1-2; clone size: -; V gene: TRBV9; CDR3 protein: CASSAGHDDGYTF; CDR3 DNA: TGTGCCAGCAGCGCAGGACACGACGATGGCTACACCTTC
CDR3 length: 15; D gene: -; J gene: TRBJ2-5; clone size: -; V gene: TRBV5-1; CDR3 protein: CASSLGLSEPETQYF; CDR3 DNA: TGCGCCAGCAGCTTGGGACTCTCAGAACCCGAGACCCAGTACTTC
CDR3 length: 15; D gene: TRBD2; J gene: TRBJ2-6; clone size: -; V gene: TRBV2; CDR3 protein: CASTTGGAGANVLTF; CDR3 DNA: TGTGCCAGCACAACCGGGGGGGCTGGGGCCAACGTCCTGACTTTC
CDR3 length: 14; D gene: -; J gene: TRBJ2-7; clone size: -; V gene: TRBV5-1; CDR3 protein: CASSLERASYEQYF; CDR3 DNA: TGCGCCAGCAGCTTGGAAAGAGCCTCCTACGAGCAGTACTTC
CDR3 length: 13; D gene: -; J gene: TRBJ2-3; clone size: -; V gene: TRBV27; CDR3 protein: CASSYGASDTQYF; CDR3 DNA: TGTGCCAGCAGTTATGGGGCTTCGGATACGCAGTATTTT
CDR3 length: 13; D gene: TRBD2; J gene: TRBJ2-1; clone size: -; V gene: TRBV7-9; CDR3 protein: CASRSGTRYEQFF; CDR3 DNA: TGTGCCAGCAGATCCGGGACTAGGTACGAGCAGTTCTTC
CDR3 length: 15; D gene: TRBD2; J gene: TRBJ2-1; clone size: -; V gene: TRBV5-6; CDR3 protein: CASSFIGGGYNEQFF; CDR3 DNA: TGTGCCAGCAGCTTCATCGGCGGGGGCTACAATGAGCAGTTCTTC
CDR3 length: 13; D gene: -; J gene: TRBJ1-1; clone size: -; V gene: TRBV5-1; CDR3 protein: CASSLGSGTEAFF; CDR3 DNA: TGCGCCAGCAGCTTAGGGAGTGGCACTGAAGCTTTCTTT
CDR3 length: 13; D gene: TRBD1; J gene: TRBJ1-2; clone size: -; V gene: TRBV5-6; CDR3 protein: CASSLDRGDGYTF; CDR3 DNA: TGTGCCAGCAGCTTGGACAGGGGAGATGGCTACACCTTC
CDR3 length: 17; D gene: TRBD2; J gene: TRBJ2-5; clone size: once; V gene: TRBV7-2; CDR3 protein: CASSTRLAGGLGETQYF; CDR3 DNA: TGTGCCAGCAGCACCCGACTAGCGGGAGGCCTCGGAGAGACCCAGTACTTC
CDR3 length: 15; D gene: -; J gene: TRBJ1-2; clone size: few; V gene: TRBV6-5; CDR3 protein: CASSHLGDANYGYTF; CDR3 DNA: TGTGCCAGCAGTCACTTAGGGGATGCAAACTATGGCTACACCTTC
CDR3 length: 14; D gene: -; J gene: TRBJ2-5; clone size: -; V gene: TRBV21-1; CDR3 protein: CASNSQGCQETQYF; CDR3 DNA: TGTGCCAGCAATTCACAGGGATGCCAAGAGACCCAGTACTTC
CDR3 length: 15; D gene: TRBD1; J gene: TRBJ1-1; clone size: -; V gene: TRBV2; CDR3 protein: CASRAGQEPNTEAFF; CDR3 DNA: TGTGCCAGCAGAGCGGGACAGGAACCGAACACTGAAGCTTTCTTT
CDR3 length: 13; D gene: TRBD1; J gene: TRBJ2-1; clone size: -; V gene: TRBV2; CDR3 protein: CASRNQGAREQFF; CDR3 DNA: TGTGCCAGCAGAAACCAGGGGGCAAGGGAGCAGTTCTTC